Each of the 18 T cell receptor beta chains below was sequenced from the same sample in a study of shared clonotypes between healthy human individuals. The protocol was immunoSEQ multiplex PCR, while the TCRdb copy is restricted to in-frame clones and leaves out a portion. The sample records roughly 1,500,000 clones, approximately 98% being singletons. Sequencing used naive CD4+ T cells sorted from blood. Regarding subset: CD45RA+ positively selected. The source of these receptors is a man aged 25 to 40 in good health.

This rearrangement joins TRBV5-1 to TRBJ2-7; D is possibly TRBD2 (6 bases). Germline CDR1 is SGHRS and CDR2 is YFSETQ. The CDR3 loop spans 13 amino acids. The V gene lost 0 bases and the J gene lost 3 bases, with 7 bases spanning the gap. This CDR3 reads CASSLERVYEQYF. The CDR3 region has the DNA TGCGCCAGCAGCTTGGAGCGGGTCTACGAGCAGTACTTC.

Note on this clone: This sample also contains other DNA sequences that code for the same CDR3. This chain connects TRBV7-3 to TRBJ2-5; D is perhaps TRBD2 (6 bases). Trimming removed 6 bases at V and 5 bases at J, with 16 bases between. CDR3 length: 14 amino acids. CDR1 and CDR2 (germline): SGHTA, FQGTGA. Here the CDR3 DNA reads TGTGCCAGCAGTCGGCAGGGAGGTCAGGAGACCCAGTACTTC. Protein sequence: CASSRQGGQETQYF.

A remark on this clone: The sample has other DNA sequences that encode this CDR3 too. V gene TRBV28 combines with J gene TRBJ1-5; TRBD1 is a possible D gene (6 bases). CDR3 size: 15 residues. Germline values: CDR1 MDHEN, CDR2 SYDVKM. With 3 bases removed from V and 3 bases from J, the gap between germline ends came to 12 bases. This chain's CDR3 is CASSFSGGLNQPQHF. The CDR3 DNA follows: TGTGCCAGCAGTTTTAGTGGGGGGCTCAATCAGCCCCAGCATTTT.

The genes are TRBV6-1 and TRBJ1-5; D gene ambiguous. This CDR3 is built from 13 residues. The germline CDR1 and CDR2 sequences are MNHNS and SASEGT. The V end was cut by 7 bases, the J end by 7 bases, with 14 bases between. This chain's CDR3 is CASIEMAGQPQHF. The CDR3 region has the DNA TGTGCCAGCATAGAAATGGCCGGGCAGCCCCAGCATTTT.

Note on this clone: This same CDR3 is encoded by further DNA sequences in the sample. The chain is built from TRBV5-1 and TRBJ1-2; 8 nucleotides match TRBD1. Germline V CDR1 and CDR2: SGHRS, YFSETQ. This CDR3 comprises 15 residues. V trimming: 2 bases; J trimming: 1 base; junction bases outside the gene matches: 4. CDR3 coding DNA: TGCGCCAGCAGCTTAGGACAGGGAGATAACTATGGCTACACCTTC. It is translated as CASSLGQGDNYGYTF.

This clone has just one count. J is TRBJ2-7 and V is TRBV28, with D tentatively TRBD1 (6 bases). CDR1 is MDHEN and CDR2 is SYDVKM in the germline V gene. The CDR3 totals 13 residues. Trimming shortened V by 5 bases and J by 3 bases, and 11 bases separated the two germline ends. DNA for the CDR3: TGTGCCAGCAGTCCGCAACAGGGCTACGAGCAGTACTTC. Its protein is CASSPQQGYEQYF.

The V gene is TRBV27, the J gene TRBJ2-2; the match to TRBD2 covers 13 bases. V lost 6 bases to trimming and J lost 3 bases; unmatched junction nucleotides: 4. Looked up from germline, CDR1 is MNHEY and CDR2 is SMNVEV (reference sequence). CDR3 length: 16 amino acids. The CDR3 loop reads CASRPGLAGYTGELFF. In nucleotides, the CDR3 is TGTGCCAGCAGACCGGGACTAGCGGGGTACACCGGGGAGCTGTTTTTT.

This clone appeared once. The chain has TRBV5-1 and TRBJ2-2; 16 nucleotides match TRBD2. The length of the CDR3 is 17 residues. With V trimmed by 2 bases and J by 5 bases, 3 bases remained unmatched. CDR1 and CDR2 from the germline V gene are SGHRS and YFSETQ. The CDR3 sequence is CASSLLGLAGGTGELFF. The CDR3, as DNA: TGCGCCAGCAGCTTATTGGGACTAGCGGGAGGGACCGGGGAGCTGTTTTTT.

The V call is TRBV29-1, the J call TRBJ1-2; D is unclear. Trimming left V 0 bases short and J 5 bases short, with 7 bases between. The CDR3 has 12 amino acids. The germline V gene has CDR1 SQVTM and CDR2 ANQGSEA. For the CDR3, the DNA is TGCAGCGTTGAAGAATCAGCTTATGGCTACACCTTC. Protein: CSVEESAYGYTF.

The genes are TRBV4-3 and TRBJ2-1; D perhaps matches TRBD2 (5 bases). This CDR3 has 15 residues. Germline V gives CDR1 LGHNA, CDR2 YSLEER. Deletions cut 1 base from V and 4 bases from J, with 11 bases between. CDR3 bases: TGCGCCAGCAGCCAAGCGCTGGGAGTTTACAATGAGCAGTTCTTC. Amino acid sequence: CASSQALGVYNEQFF.

The chain couples TRBV19 to TRBJ2-5; D perhaps matches TRBD1 (5 bases). The CDR3 has 16 residues. Germline assignment: CDR1 LNHDA and CDR2 SQIVND (reference sequence). Trimming cost V 4 bases and J 11 bases, with 26 bases left between them. The CDR3 sequence is CASSKFGADPSFRQYF. The CDR3 DNA reads TGTGCCAGTAGTAAATTTGGGGCAGACCCATCCTTTCGGCAGTACTTC. Full variable domain (rest looked up from reference TRBV19 and TRBJ2-5): DGGITQSPKYLFRKEGQNVTLSCEQNLNHDAMYWYRQDPGQGLRLIYYSQIVNDFQKGDIAEGYSVSREKKESFPLTVTSAQKNPTAFYLCASSKFGADPSFRQYFGPGTRLLVL.

The chain links TRBV15 to TRBJ2-1; D unclear. This CDR3 contains 19 residues. The V end lost 5 bases, the J end lost 5 bases, and 28 bases lay between the germline ends. Per the germline V gene, CDR1 is LNHNV and CDR2 is YYDKDF (reference sequence). The CDR3 DNA is TGTGCCACCAGCCCGCGAAGGACGGGCACAACTTCTGGGCACAATGAGCAGTTCTTC. This codes for CATSPRRTGTTSGHNEQFF.

This rearrangement joins TRBV30 to TRBJ2-3; no reliable D call. Germline CDR1 reads GTSNPN; CDR2 reads SVGIG (reference sequence). The CDR3 covers 16 residues. Between the trimmed V and J ends, which lost 2 bases and 0 bases, there was a span of 15 bases. Written as DNA, the CDR3 is TGTGCCTGGAGTAACGGTCCGGGCCGAAGCACAGATACGCAGTATTTT. Protein: CAWSNGPGRSTDTQYF.

This chain connects TRBV7-9 to TRBJ2-7; weak D call: TRBD1 (6 bases). The V end lost 1 base, the J end lost 0 bases, and 13 bases lay between the germline ends. CDR3 length: 16 residues. Germline V gives CDR1 SEHNR, CDR2 FQNEAQ (reference sequence). As DNA, the CDR3 is TGTGCCAGCAGCTTAGGAGGGACACCCGACTCCTACGAGCAGTACTTC. Amino acid sequence: CASSLGGTPDSYEQYF.

This chain uses TRBV7-2 with TRBJ2-2; possibly TRBD2 for D (5 bases). Trimming pared 5 bases from V and 1 base from J, leaving 14 bases between. The CDR3 is 16 residues long. CDR1 is SGHTA and CDR2 is FQGNSA in the germline V gene. The CDR3 here is CASSLRTSLNTGELFF. In DNA form, the CDR3 reads TGTGCCAGCAGCCTCCGGACTTCCCTGAACACCGGGGAGCTGTTTTTT.

About this clone itself: The same CDR3 is also encoded by other DNA sequences in this sample. The chain combines TRBV5-1 with TRBJ1-2; 7 bases line up with TRBD1. This CDR3 is 13 amino acids long. The J segment lost 3 bases and the V segment lost 4 bases, leaving 3 bases of the junction unmatched. CDR1 SGHRS and CDR2 YFSETQ come from the germline V gene. The CDR3 DNA follows: TGCGCCAGCAGCCACGACAGGGACTATGGCTACACCTTC. Translated, it gives CASSHDRDYGYTF.

The chain couples TRBV2 to TRBJ2-3; D remains unclear. This CDR3 comprises 11 residues. Trimming cost V 7 bases and J 5 bases, with 7 bases left between them. The germline V gene has CDR1 SNHLY and CDR2 FYNNEI. CDR3 protein: CASTTQDTQYF. Written as DNA, the CDR3 is TGTGCCAGCACTACCCAAGATACGCAGTATTTT. Full variable domain (remainder filled in from reference TRBV2 and TRBJ2-3): EPEVTQTPSHQVTQMGQEVILRCVPISNHLYFYWYRQILGQKVEFLVSFYNNEISEKSEIFDDQFSVERPDGSNFTLKIRSTKLEDSAMYFCASTTQDTQYFGPGTRLTVL.

The rearrangement links TRBV28 to TRBJ2-7; D remains ambiguous. Trimming shortened V by 5 bases and J by 2 bases, and 13 bases separated the two germline ends. The CDR3 contains 14 residues. Looked up from germline, CDR1 is MDHEN and CDR2 is SYDVKM. In nucleotides, the CDR3 is TGTGCCAGCAGTAACGGCGGTAGAACCTACGAGCAGTACTTC. Protein product: CASSNGGRTYEQYF.